The rows below give T cell receptor beta chains drawn from one sample of a study of a mutant IDH1 vaccine in newly diagnosed glioma. Their recognized antigens are unknown. Measured with immunoSEQ multiplex PCR; TCRdb has only the in-frame clones, and not every one. Counted here are some 130,000 clones, about 80% occurring once; the ten biggest clones make up about 5.5%. The material sequenced was PBMCs, taken from a glioma patient whose treatment included an IDH1 peptide vaccine. The receptors originated from a man aged 35-49 years with glioma. CDR3s include the opening cysteine and the closing phenylalanine or tryptophan.

v_call: TRBV21-1; cdr3_aa: CASSKGAREGAETQYF
v_call: TRBV7-2; cdr3_aa: CASRLVGGRRTDTQYF
v_call: TRBV28; cdr3_aa: CASRPGQGAYEQYF
v_call: TRBV4-1; cdr3_aa: CASRQLTGPDTQYF
v_call: TRBV27; cdr3_aa: CASSAQRNTEAFF
v_call: TRBV18; cdr3_aa: CASSPPTAEYTIYF
v_call: TRBV2; cdr3_aa: CASRSEKNQPQHF
v_call: TRBV5-6; cdr3_aa: CASSLVNREPEAFF
v_call: TRBV15; cdr3_aa: CATSRDTGRGYGYTF
v_call: TRBV6-1; cdr3_aa: CASFGLGFGYTF
v_call: TRBV28; cdr3_aa: CASSFPGGGNEKLFF
v_call: TRBV5-5; cdr3_aa: CASSFHNPYNSPLHF
v_call: TRBV2; cdr3_aa: CASSDLWGTYEQYF
v_call: TRBV6-6; cdr3_aa: CASSYGLTGEQYF
v_call: TRBV7-8; cdr3_aa: CASSPLLGREQYF
v_call: TRBV7-8; cdr3_aa: CASSLELASSSYEQYF
v_call: TRBV7-2; cdr3_aa: CASSLGLPLSYEQYF
v_call: TRBV29-1; cdr3_aa: CSVKGQGESQYF
v_call: TRBV6-1; cdr3_aa: CASSLSGTGELFF
v_call: TRBV15; cdr3_aa: CATSGELGARTEAFF
v_call: TRBV7-7; cdr3_aa: CASSPPGPGVNTEAFF
v_call: TRBV5-1; cdr3_aa: CASSFVRDTEAFF
v_call: TRBV11-2; cdr3_aa: CASSTLGGGYEQYF
v_call: TRBV5-6; cdr3_aa: CASSLARTANSGNTIYF
v_call: TRBV7-2; cdr3_aa: CASSLVGTSGNNEQFF
v_call: TRBV30; cdr3_aa: CAWSALGGFNVEQFF
v_call: TRBV28; cdr3_aa: CASINRGWTRSNEQFF
v_call: TRBV11-1; cdr3_aa: CASSLAALSTDTQYF
v_call: TRBV28; cdr3_aa: CASSLARENEQFF
v_call: TRBV19; cdr3_aa: CASRTGFGTDTQYF
v_call: TRBV6-4; cdr3_aa: CASSDSRGRMDGYTF
v_call: TRBV5-8; cdr3_aa: CASSLIPGNTEAFF
v_call: TRBV4-2; cdr3_aa: CASSQEQDTGELFF
v_call: TRBV30; cdr3_aa: CAWGRQGLGTEAFF
v_call: TRBV27; cdr3_aa: CASTGTGVNEQFF
v_call: TRBV5-4; cdr3_aa: CASSTSGTDYQPQHF
v_call: TRBV12-5; cdr3_aa: CASGLARQGAYGYTF